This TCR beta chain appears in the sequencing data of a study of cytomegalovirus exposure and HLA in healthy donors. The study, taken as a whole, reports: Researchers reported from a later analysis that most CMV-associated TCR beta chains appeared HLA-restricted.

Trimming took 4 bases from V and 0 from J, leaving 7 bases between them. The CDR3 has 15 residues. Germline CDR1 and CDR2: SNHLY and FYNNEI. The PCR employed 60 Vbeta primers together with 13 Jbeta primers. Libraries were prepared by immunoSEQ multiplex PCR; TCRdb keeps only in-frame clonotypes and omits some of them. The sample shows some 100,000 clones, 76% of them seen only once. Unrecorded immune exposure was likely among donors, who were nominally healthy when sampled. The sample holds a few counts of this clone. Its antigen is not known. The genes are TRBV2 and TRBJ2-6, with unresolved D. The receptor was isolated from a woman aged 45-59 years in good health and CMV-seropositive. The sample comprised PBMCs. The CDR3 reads CASSVQNSGANVLTF. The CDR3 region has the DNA TGTGCCAGCAGTGTCCAAAACTCTGGGGCCAACGTCCTGACTTTC.